This T cell receptor (beta chain) was recorded in a study of cytomegalovirus exposure and HLA in healthy donors. Germline CDR1 and CDR2: SNHLY and FYNNEI. The V and J ends lost 1 base and 2 bases respectively, with 12 bases between them. The CDR3 consists of 15 residues. About this clone: Its antigen is as yet unknown.

Points from the study as a whole: Solely CMV serostatus was available to characterize immune exposure. A later analysis reportedly found fewer N-insertions in an Asian-associated ancestry cluster than the roughly 700-donor mean.

The study ran its PCR with 60 Vbeta and 13 Jbeta primers. This table comes from immunoSEQ multiplex PCR, and its TCRdb copy is limited to in-frame clones, with some not included. Of about 130,000 clones listed, approximately 80% are singletons. The V call is TRBV2, the J call TRBJ2-7, with D possibly matching TRBD2 (6 bases). Sample: PBMCs. This clonotype was obtained from a boy aged 2 to 9 in good health and CMV-seronegative. CDR3 residues: CASSEGHGGTYEQYF. CDR3 DNA sequence: TGTGCCAGCAGTGAAGGGCACGGGGGAACCTACGAGCAGTACTTC.